A selection of T cell receptor beta chains follows, all from one sample in a study of blood T cell repertoires in COVID-19. Repertoires were generated with immunoSEQ multiplex PCR, while TCRdb's copy carries only in-frame clones and drops some. The sample lists about 250,000 clones; about 82% were seen once. The specimen sequenced was peripheral blood. Receptors were obtained from a woman of 80 years or more with COVID-19, enrolled during active disease. Both conserved end residues are part of each CDR3. D genes are given only for firm matches. A clone size is listed for some rows: how often the clone was seen (once, few, many), or a class if it is expanded.

v_call,clone_size,d_call,j_call,cdr3_nt,cdr3_aa
TRBV14,-,-,TRBJ1-4,TGTGCCAGCAGCCCCCGGGTTGGGAGCAGCGCAACTAATGAAAAACTGTTTTTT,CASSPRVGSSATNEKLFF
TRBV6-5,-,TRBD1,TRBJ1-1,TGTGCCAGCAGATGGACAGGGGGGAACACTGAAGCTTTCTTT,CASRWTGGNTEAFF
TRBV6-5,-,TRBD2,TRBJ2-1,TGTGCCAGCAGTTACCGGACTAGGATAGGTGAGCAGTTCTTC,CASSYRTRIGEQFF
TRBV28,few,-,TRBJ1-4,TGTGCCAGCAGTTTTGCCAGGGCAACTAATGAAAAACTGTTTTTT,CASSFARATNEKLFF
TRBV27,-,-,TRBJ2-7,TGTGCCAGCAGTCCCCTCCGGACAGCTCCCTCCTACGAGCAGTACTTC,CASSPLRTAPSYEQYF
TRBV20-1,-,TRBD1,TRBJ2-1,TGCAGTGCTAGTCCACGGACAGGGGCCCCCAATGAGCAGTTCTTC,CSASPRTGAPNEQFF
TRBV6-2/TRBV6-3,-,TRBD2,TRBJ2-1,TGTGCCAGCAGTTACGAAGCGGGGGTATACAATGAGCAGTTCTTC,CASSYEAGVYNEQFF
TRBV12-3/TRBV12-4,-,-,TRBJ2-2,TGTGCCAGCAGTCTGACTGCCGGGGAGCTGTTTTTT,CASSLTAGELFF
TRBV2,-,TRBD1,TRBJ2-7,TGTGCCAGCATTAGGGACAGGTTCTCCTACGAGCAGTACTTC,CASIRDRFSYEQYF
TRBV4-2,-,-,TRBJ1-1,TGTGCCAGCAGCCTAGAGGCCATGAACACTGAAGCTTTCTTT,CASSLEAMNTEAFF
TRBV5-6,-,TRBD2,TRBJ2-1,TGTGCCAGCAGCTTGTTGACTAGCGTTCTCTCCTACAATGAGCAGTTCTTC,CASSLLTSVLSYNEQFF
TRBV10-3,-,-,TRBJ2-3,TGTGCCATCGCAGGGCTGGCTAGCACAGATACGCAGTATTTT,CAIAGLASTDTQYF
TRBV5-1,-,-,TRBJ2-6,TGCGCCAGCAGCTTTCAGGGCTCTGGGGCCAACGTCCTGACTTTC,CASSFQGSGANVLTF
TRBV7-9,-,-,TRBJ2-5,TGTGCGGGACTGGCAGGGGAGACCCAGTACTTC,CAGLAGETQYF
TRBV30,-,TRBD2,TRBJ2-2,TGTGCCTGGAGACCCAGCGGGGGGGCCGGGACCGGGGAGCTGTTTTTT,CAWRPSGGAGTGELFF
TRBV30,once,TRBD1,TRBJ1-3,TGTGCCTCGTCCACAGGGGAGCGGCACACCATATATTTT,CASSTGERHTIYF
TRBV18,-,-,TRBJ2-5,TGTGCCAGCTCGCAAAGCTCTTGGGAGACCCAGTACTTC,CASSQSSWETQYF
TRBV10-2,-,-,TRBJ1-2,TGCGCCAGCAGGGCGCAGGGATTGCATGGCTACACCTTC,CASRAQGLHGYTF
TRBV29-1,-,TRBD2,TRBJ2-3,TGCAGCGTTGCCCGTTGGGTAGCGGGGACAGATACGCAGTATTTT,CSVARWVAGTDTQYF
TRBV4-1,-,-,TRBJ1-1,TGCGCCAGCAGCCCGCTCTTCGGTGTCCGGGGAACTGAAGCTTTCTTT,CASSPLFGVRGTEAFF
TRBV5-6,-,TRBD1,TRBJ1-2,TGTGCCAGCAGCTTCCAGGGGGTCTATGGCTACACCTTC,CASSFQGVYGYTF
TRBV19,-,-,TRBJ2-7,TGTGCCTCCCGGAGCGATTTCTCCTACGAGCAGTACTTC,CASRSDFSYEQYF
TRBV6-2/TRBV6-3,-,TRBD1,TRBJ1-5,TGTGCCAGCAGTTACCTTACTGGGACAGGGCTTGTGGGCAATCAGCCCCAGCATTTT,CASSYLTGTGLVGNQPQHF
TRBV24-1,-,TRBD1,TRBJ2-4,TGTGCCACCAGTGCCTCCACAGGGGGCGAAGCCAAAAACATTCAGTACTTC,CATSASTGGEAKNIQYF
TRBV5-4,-,TRBD1,TRBJ1-5,TGTGCCAGCAGCCTCACCGACAGGGGAGATCAGCCCCAGCATTTT,CASSLTDRGDQPQHF
TRBV6-6,-,TRBD2,TRBJ2-2,TGTGCCAGCAGGCCTAGCGGGAACACCGGGGAGCTGTTTTTT,CASRPSGNTGELFF